This entry lists 28 T cell receptor beta chains sequenced from one sample in a study of blood T cell repertoires in COVID-19. Repertoires were generated with immunoSEQ multiplex PCR, while TCRdb's copy carries only in-frame clones and drops some. The sample holds about 140,000 clones, roughly 84% seen once. Sequencing was carried out using peripheral blood. All receptors come from a human donor in a cohort sampled during active COVID-19.

The rearrangement joins TRBV7-6 to TRBJ2-7; D gene unclear. Trimming took off 0 bases at V and 0 bases at J, with 6 bases between the two ends. CDR3 length equals 14 residues. Germline V gene sequence: CDR1 SGHVS, CDR2 FNYEAQ. The CDR3 DNA reads TGTGCCAGCAGCTTAGCGGCCAGCTCCTACGAGCAGTACTTC. The encoded protein is CASSLAASSYEQYF.

This clone was recorded only once. The chain employs TRBV28 and TRBJ1-1; 9 nucleotides match TRBD1. V dropped 6 bases and J dropped 0; count of bases not matched to a gene: 5. From germline, CDR1 is MDHEN and CDR2 SYDVKM. The CDR3 has 15 amino acids. The CDR3 region has the DNA TGTGCCAGCAGACCCCGGACAGGGGTGAACACTGAAGCTTTCTTT. Amino acids: CASRPRTGVNTEAFF. The variable domain in full, completed from reference TRBV28 and TRBJ1-1, reads DVKVTQSSRYLVKRTGEKVFLECVQDMDHENMFWYRQDPGLGLRLIYFSYDVKMKEKGDIPEGYSVSREKKERFSLILESASTNQTSMYLCASRPRTGVNTEAFFGQGTRLTVV.

This clone was seen once. This chain uses TRBV12-3 or TRBV12-4 with TRBJ1-4; the D is unclear. This CDR3 has 13 amino acids. V dropped 8 bases and J dropped 8 bases, with 15 bases sitting between them. CDR3 residues: CASCTTRREKLFF. CDR3 in DNA: TGTGCCAGCTGCACTACCAGGAGGGAAAAACTGTTTTTT.

The chain carries TRBV2 and TRBJ2-3; maybe TRBD2 (6 bases). Germline CDR1 reads SNHLY; CDR2 reads FYNNEI. With 3 bases removed from V and 4 bases from J, the gap between germline ends came to 20 bases. This CDR3 has 17 amino acids. CDR3 DNA sequence: TGTGCCAGCAGTGATCTCGGGGGTGTATGGGGGGCAGATACGCAGTATTTT. Its protein product is CASSDLGGVWGADTQYF.

The genes are TRBV5-8 and TRBJ2-1; 10 bases line up with TRBD1. J lost 7 bases, V lost 3 bases, and 1 base had no gene match. Looked up from germline, CDR1 is SGHTS and CDR2 is YDEGEE. The CDR3 is made up of 13 amino acids. CDR3 protein: CASSWTGGNEQFF. The CDR3 DNA reads TGTGCCAGCAGCTGGACAGGGGGGAATGAGCAGTTCTTC.

The rearrangement uses TRBV28 and TRBJ2-1; a possible D gene is TRBD2 (6 bases). The germline gives CDR1 MDHEN, CDR2 SYDVKM. Trimming removed 6 bases from V and 6 bases from J, with 21 bases in between. The CDR3 runs to 16 residues. This chain's CDR3 is CASRPPAPGRFNEQFF. The CDR3 DNA sequence: TGTGCCAGCAGACCACCTGCGCCAGGGAGGTTCAATGAGCAGTTCTTC.

The chain has TRBV15 and TRBJ1-2; D remains ambiguous. The germline V gene has CDR1 LNHNV and CDR2 YYDKDF (reference sequence). The CDR3 length is 13 residues. V lost 5 bases, J lost 7 bases, and 14 bases lay in between. The CDR3 loop is CATSLVLEGGYTF. CDR3 nucleotide sequence: TGTGCCACCAGCCTCGTATTGGAGGGTGGCTACACCTTC.

The chain has TRBV19 and TRBJ2-7; D is undetermined. The germline V gene has CDR1 LNHDA and CDR2 SQIVND (reference sequence). V was shortened by 6 bases and J by 3 bases, with 9 bases between the two germline ends. The CDR3 is made up of 12 amino acids. The CDR3 is CASRASGYEQYF. The CDR3 bases are TGTGCCAGTAGGGCGTCAGGCTACGAGCAGTACTTC. Drawing the rest from reference TRBV19 and TRBJ2-7, the complete variable domain is DGGITQSPKYLFRKEGQNVTLSCEQNLNHDAMYWYRQDPGQGLRLIYYSQIVNDFQKGDIAEGYSVSREKKESFPLTVTSAQKNPTAFYLCASRASGYEQYFGPGTRLTVT.

The rearrangement uses TRBV19 and TRBJ1-3, with 9 bases that match TRBD1. Germline V gene lookup returns CDR1 LNHDA and CDR2 SQIVND (reference sequence). The trim removed 5 bases at V and 3 bases at J, leaving 8 bases unmatched. CDR3 size: 16 residues. The CDR3 DNA sequence: TGTGCCAGTAGTCCTGCCGGGACAGGGTATGGAAACACCATATATTTT. It is translated as CASSPAGTGYGNTIYF. Supplemented by reference TRBV19 and TRBJ1-3, the full variable domain reads DGGITQSPKYLFRKEGQNVTLSCEQNLNHDAMYWYRQDPGQGLRLIYYSQIVNDFQKGDIAEGYSVSREKKESFPLTVTSAQKNPTAFYLCASSPAGTGYGNTIYFGEGSWLTVV.

The V gene is TRBV2, the J gene TRBJ2-1, with a tentative D call TRBD1 (6 bases). V was cut by 6 bases and J by 8 bases, with 14 bases left in between. CDR3 length equals 13 residues. CDR1 SNHLY and CDR2 FYNNEI come from the germline V gene. CDR3 nucleotide sequence: TGTGCCAGCAGCCCACAGGGAAAGGATGAGCAGTTCTTC. As protein: CASSPQGKDEQFF.

The rearrangement links TRBV3-1 (or the pseudogene TRBV3-2) to TRBJ2-3, with 10 nucleotides matching TRBD1. Per the germline V gene, CDR1 is LGHDT and CDR2 is YNNKEL (reference sequence). V shed 6 bases, J shed 5 bases, and the junction held 5 bases outside the gene matches. The CDR3 totals 14 residues. In DNA form, the CDR3 reads TGTGCCAGCAGTCCGGGACAGGGGATAGATACGCAGTATTTT. It specifies CASSPGQGIDTQYF.

As to this clone: Other DNA sequences in the same sample also yield this CDR3. V gene TRBV3-1 (or the pseudogene TRBV3-2) combines with J gene TRBJ1-2, with TRBD1 identical over 8 bases. Germline CDR1 is LGHDT and CDR2 is YNNKEL (reference sequence). J lost 4 bases, V lost 6 bases, and 4 bases had no gene match. The CDR3 length is 13 residues. The CDR3 is CASSSGQGYGYTF. The CDR3 nucleotides are TGTGCCAGCAGTTCCGGACAGGGCTATGGCTACACCTTC.

V usage is TRBV28 and J usage is TRBJ2-4, with 8 bases aligning to TRBD1. V shed 4 bases and J 2 bases; nucleotides not matched to a gene: 4. This CDR3 comprises 15 residues. The germline V gene encodes CDR1 MDHEN and CDR2 SYDVKM. The CDR3, as DNA: TGTGCCAGCAGTTCGACAGGGGAAACCAAAAACATTCAGTACTTC. It is translated as CASSSTGETKNIQYF.

J is TRBJ2-7 and V is TRBV6-5, with D tentatively TRBD2 (5 bases). This CDR3 has 14 amino acids. Trimming cost V 0 bases and J 2 bases, with 8 bases left between them. CDR1 is MNHEY, CDR2 SVGAGI, per germline. CDR3 amino acids: CASSYSGGPYEQYF. CDR3 in DNA: TGTGCCAGCAGTTACTCAGGCGGGCCCTACGAGCAGTACTTC.

This rearrangement joins TRBV2 to TRBJ2-1, with TRBD2 matching over 9 bases. Germline-derived CDR1 and CDR2 are SNHLY and FYNNEI. V trimming: 5 bases; J trimming: 9 bases; junction bases outside the gene matches: 11. The CDR3 length is 15 residues. The CDR3 loop reads CASSPGLAPRGEQFF. The CDR3 coding sequence is TGTGCCAGCAGTCCTGGACTAGCGCCGAGAGGTGAGCAGTTCTTC.

The chain recombines TRBV5-1 with TRBJ1-2; TRBD1 is a possible D gene (6 bases). Germline CDR1 SGHRS, CDR2 YFSETQ. V lost 9 bases and J 0 bases, leaving 30 bases between the germline ends. The CDR3 totals 19 residues. The CDR3 nucleotides are TGCGCCACCCGACGTACCGGGGGGCCTGACATAATTTCTAACTATGGCTACACCTTC. Amino acid sequence: CATRRTGGPDIISNYGYTF.

J is TRBJ1-1 and V is TRBV11-3, with D hard to call. Germline assignment: CDR1 SGHNT and CDR2 YENEEA. This CDR3 has 13 amino acids. V was trimmed by 1 base and J by 7 bases, leaving 10 bases between them. CDR3: CASSLVGDREAFF. The CDR3 DNA sequence: TGTGCCAGCAGCTTAGTCGGGGATCGTGAAGCTTTCTTT. The whole variable domain, filled in from reference TRBV11-3 and TRBJ1-1, reads EAGVVQSPRYKIIEKKQPVAFWCNPISGHNTLYWYLQNLGQGPELLIRYENEEAVDDSQLPKDRFSAERLKGVDSTLKIQPAELGDSAVYLCASSLVGDREAFFGQGTRLTVV.

The rearrangement links TRBV27 to TRBJ1-5; TRBD1 agrees at 7 bases. The CDR3 sequence is 19 residues long. The germline gives CDR1 MNHEY, CDR2 SMNVEV (reference sequence). After removal of 2 bases from V and 1 base from J, the junction contained 14 bases not matched to a gene. CDR3 residues: CASSLRPIHVGGSNQPQHF. CDR3 bases: TGTGCCAGCAGTTTAAGACCGATCCATGTAGGGGGCAGCAATCAGCCCCAGCATTTT.

This chain links TRBV6-1 with TRBJ2-5, with 7 bases lining up with TRBD2. The CDR3 contains 16 residues. The V gene end was trimmed by 2 bases and the J gene end by 4 bases; junction bases not matched to a gene: 10. Germline V lookup: CDR1 MNHNS, CDR2 SASEGT. CDR3: CASSEHRQLALETQYF. DNA for the CDR3: TGTGCCAGCAGTGAACACCGGCAACTAGCGCTAGAGACCCAGTACTTC.

The CDR3 here is CASSFGGGTQYF. The DNA for the CDR3 is TGTGCCAGCAGCTTTGGCGGAGGGACCCAGTACTTC. V gene TRBV13 combines with J gene TRBJ2-5; possible D gene TRBD2, 5 bases. The germline CDR1 and CDR2 sequences are PRHDT and FYEKMQ (reference sequence). The CDR3 covers 12 residues. V was clipped by 3 bases and J by 7 bases, with 9 bases between them.

CDR3 bases: TGTGCCACAGCGACAGGGGTTAGCACAGATACGCAGTATTTT. Protein: CATATGVSTDTQYF. The rearrangement uses TRBV6-5 and TRBJ2-3, with TRBD1 matching over 8 bases. The CDR3 loop spans 14 amino acids. J gave up 0 bases and V 10 bases, and 6 bases lay outside the gene matches. Germline V CDR1 and CDR2: MNHEY, SVGAGI.

This clone was found once. J is TRBJ2-1 and V is TRBV14; D is ambiguous. The germline CDR1 and CDR2 sequences are SGHDN and FVKESK. V shed 4 bases and J shed 2 bases, with 24 bases lying between them. The CDR3 consists of 19 residues. Here the CDR3 reads CASSLLGGPRGRTYNEQFF. CDR3 DNA: TGTGCCAGCAGCCTATTAGGTGGCCCCCGCGGCAGAACCTACAATGAGCAGTTCTTC.

The chain has TRBV12-3 or TRBV12-4 and TRBJ1-5; D perhaps matches TRBD1 (5 bases). Trimming cost V 8 bases and J 3 bases, with 8 bases left between them. The CDR3 covers 12 residues. The CDR3 sequence: CASSGHNQPQHF. DNA for the CDR3: TGTGCCAGCTCAGGACACAATCAGCCCCAGCATTTT.

The chain couples TRBV15 to TRBJ2-2, with 9 bases identical to TRBD2. Looked up from germline, CDR1 is LNHNV and CDR2 is YYDKDF (reference sequence). This CDR3 comprises 17 residues. The ends lost 3 bases at V and 2 bases at J; junction bases unmatched: 7. The CDR3 loop is CATSRAQAGGNTGELFF. The CDR3 nucleotides are TGTGCCACCAGCAGGGCCCAAGCGGGGGGAAACACCGGGGAGCTGTTTTTT.

The chain uses TRBV20-1 and TRBJ2-1, with D unclear. Germline loops: CDR1 DFQATT, CDR2 SNEGSKA (reference sequence). The CDR3 is 13 residues long. The germline V and J ends were trimmed by 3 bases and 2 bases, with 8 bases remaining between them. CDR3 coding DNA: TGCAGTGCTAGTAGCTTGACCTACAATGAGCAGTTCTTC. Amino acids: CSASSLTYNEQFF.

The V gene is TRBV9, the J gene TRBJ1-6; D not certain. Trimming cost V 4 bases and J 10 bases, with 12 bases left between them. Germline V CDR1 and CDR2: SGDLS, YYNGEE. The CDR3 is 13 residues long. The CDR3 loop reads CASSPRVDSPLHF. CDR3 DNA: TGTGCCAGCAGCCCCCGGGTCGACTCACCCCTCCACTTT.

The chain carries TRBV5-1 and TRBJ1-1, with D possibly being TRBD1 (6 bases). Trimming took 0 bases from V and 3 from J, leaving 9 bases between them. The CDR3 sequence is 14 residues long. Germline-derived CDR1 and CDR2 are SGHRS and YFSETQ. CDR3 nucleotides: TGCGCCAGCAGCTTGGGGGGGCTTGACACTGAAGCTTTCTTT. It yields the protein CASSLGGLDTEAFF.

The CDR3 DNA follows: TGTGCCAGCAGCGTAAAACTAGCGGGGGGCACCGGGGAGCTGTTTTTT. It encodes CASSVKLAGGTGELFF. The chain recombines TRBV5-5 with TRBJ2-2; 12 nucleotides agree with TRBD2. CDR3 size: 16 residues. Per germline, CDR1 SGHKS and CDR2 YYEKEE (reference sequence). The trim removed 4 bases at V and 4 bases at J, leaving 5 bases unmatched.